This is a list of T cell receptor beta chains from one sample in a study of response to subunit inactivated influenza vaccine. TCRdb called the RT-PCR reads again in MiXCR, with one record for every CDR3 protein. The repertoire holds 250,000 to 350,000 distinct CDR3 sequences, with approximately 23% as singletons. The source was PBMCs from blood, collected about 19 months after vaccination. The receptors shown here come from a man in his fifties or sixties who received an inactivated influenza vaccine. CDR3s include the opening cysteine and the closing phenylalanine or tryptophan. A D gene is named only where the DNA matches it firmly. The size field is filled for only some rows; it gives once, few, many or a size class.

V: TRBV5-1
size: .
length: 13
J: TRBJ2-5
D: .
CDR3: CASSLTAEETQYF
DNA: TGCGCCAGCAGCTTGACAGCGGAAGAGACCCAGTACTTC

V: TRBV7-2
size: .
length: 15
J: TRBJ2-3
D: TRBD2
CDR3: CASSPTSGRGNTQYF
DNA: TGTGCCAGCAGCCCGACTAGCGGGAGGGGTAATACGCAGTATTTT

V: TRBV12-3/TRBV12-4
size: .
length: 16
J: TRBJ2-1
D: TRBD1
CDR3: CASSSLDRGVGNEQFF
DNA: TGTGCCAGCAGTTCCCTGGACAGGGGCGTGGGCAATGAGCAGTTCTTC

V: TRBV2
size: .
length: 12
J: TRBJ1-1
D: .
CDR3: CASKRVSTEAFF
DNA: TGTGCCAGCAAGAGGGTATCCACTGAAGCTTTCTTT

V: TRBV5-1
size: .
length: 17
J: TRBJ2-2
D: TRBD2
CDR3: CASSLHAGGLNTGELFF
DNA: TGCGCCAGCAGCCTCCACGCGGGGGGGCTGAACACCGGGGAGCTGTTTTTT

V: TRBV7-2
size: few
length: 14
J: TRBJ2-1
D: .
CDR3: CASSPMITYNEQFF
DNA: TGTGCCAGCAGCCCGATGATAACGTACAATGAGCAGTTCTTC

V: TRBV25-1
size: once
length: 15
J: TRBJ2-5
D: TRBD2
CDR3: CASSESGTSSETQYF
DNA: TGTGCCAGCAGTGAATCAGGGACTAGCTCGGAGACCCAGTACTTC

V: TRBV5-1
size: few
length: 15
J: TRBJ1-3
D: .
CDR3: CASSGQGVAGNTIYF
DNA: TGCGCCAGCAGCGGCCAGGGAGTAGCTGGAAACACCATATATTTT

V: TRBV19
size: many
length: 14
J: TRBJ1-5
D: .
CDR3: CASSIGGLSQPQHF
DNA: TGTGCCAGTAGTATTGGGGGGTTGAGTCAGCCCCAGCATTTT

V: TRBV20-1
size: few
length: 12
J: TRBJ1-2
D: .
CDR3: CSARDGAGGYTF
DNA: TGCAGTGCTAGGGACGGGGCCGGAGGCTACACCTTC

V: TRBV5-8
size: .
length: 15
J: TRBJ2-1
D: TRBD2
CDR3: CASGRTSGAYNEQFF
DNA: TGTGCCAGCGGCCGGACTAGCGGGGCTTACAATGAGCAGTTCTTC

V: TRBV5-1
size: .
length: 15
J: TRBJ2-1
D: .
CDR3: CASSARGGDDNEQFF
DNA: TGCGCCAGCAGCGCCCGTGGCGGAGATGACAATGAGCAGTTCTTC

V: TRBV4-1
size: many
length: 14
J: TRBJ1-5
D: .
CDR3: CASSPRDSNQPQHF
DNA: TGCGCCAGCAGCCCCCGGGACAGCAATCAGCCCCAGCATTTT

V: TRBV29-1
size: .
length: 19
J: TRBJ2-1
D: TRBD2
CDR3: CSVEGLAGAKEAPFGEQFF
DNA: TGCAGCGTTGAAGGACTAGCGGGAGCAAAAGAAGCCCCCTTCGGGGAGCAGTTCTTC

V: TRBV5-1
size: many
length: 14
J: TRBJ1-1
D: .
CDR3: CASRFTGPGSEAFF
DNA: TGCGCCAGCAGATTTACAGGGCCGGGCTCTGAAGCTTTCTTT

V: TRBV10-3
size: few
length: 16
J: TRBJ1-5
D: TRBD1
CDR3: CAISDTKDRGHQPQHF
DNA: TGTGCCATCAGTGATACAAAGGACAGGGGGCATCAGCCCCAGCATTTT

V: TRBV18
size: .
length: 12
J: TRBJ2-7
D: .
CDR3: CASSPQGREQYF
DNA: TGTGCCAGCTCACCACAGGGAAGGGAGCAGTACTTC

V: TRBV6-2/TRBV6-3
size: few
length: 17
J: TRBJ1-5
D: TRBD1
CDR3: CASSPIRQGDSNQPQHF
DNA: TGTGCCAGCAGCCCGATACGACAGGGCGATAGCAATCAGCCCCAGCATTTT

V: TRBV6-1
size: .
length: 16
J: TRBJ1-3
D: .
CDR3: CASTKGQAVTGNTIYF
DNA: TGTGCCAGTACTAAGGGCCAGGCAGTTACTGGAAACACCATATATTTT

V: TRBV6-2/TRBV6-3
size: few
length: 13
J: TRBJ2-1
D: TRBD2
CDR3: CASAAGGQIEQFF
DNA: TGTGCCAGCGCGGCGGGGGGGCAGATTGAGCAGTTCTTC

V: TRBV12-3/TRBV12-4
size: .
length: 16
J: TRBJ2-3
D: .
CDR3: CASSPTGPPPADTQYF
DNA: TGTGCCAGCAGTCCGACCGGGCCCCCGCCGGCAGATACGCAGTATTTT

V: TRBV7-9
size: .
length: 12
J: TRBJ1-6
D: .
CDR3: CASSQDLLPLHF
DNA: TGTGCCAGCAGTCAGGACCTACTACCCCTCCACTTT

V: TRBV6-5
size: .
length: 11
J: TRBJ1-1
D: .
CDR3: CASSFEGGAFF
DNA: TGTGCCAGCAGTTTTGAGGGGGGAGCTTTCTTT

V: TRBV6-5
size: few
length: 14
J: TRBJ2-5
D: TRBD2
CDR3: CASKLLAGEETQYF
DNA: TGTGCCAGCAAGCTACTAGCGGGGGAAGAGACCCAGTACTTC

V: TRBV24-1
size: many
length: 14
J: TRBJ1-2
D: .
CDR3: CATSDWSGRYGYTF
DNA: TGTGCCACCAGTGATTGGTCAGGGCGCTATGGCTACACCTTC

V: TRBV5-1
size: .
length: 16
J: TRBJ2-7
D: TRBD1
CDR3: CASSPEAGGFVYEQYF
DNA: TGCGCCAGCAGCCCGGAGGCAGGGGGCTTCGTCTACGAGCAGTACTTC

V: TRBV29-1
size: few
length: 14
J: TRBJ2-7
D: TRBD1
CDR3: CSVGVRQGRDEQYF
DNA: TGCAGCGTTGGCGTTCGACAGGGTAGGGACGAGCAGTACTTC

V: TRBV6-1
size: few
length: 15
J: TRBJ1-5
D: .
CDR3: CASIPGQNSNQPQHF
DNA: TGTGCCAGCATCCCTGGACAGAATAGCAATCAGCCCCAGCATTTT

V: TRBV6-2/TRBV6-3
size: .
length: 13
J: TRBJ1-2
D: .
CDR3: CASGQTGIYGYTF
DNA: TGTGCCAGCGGTCAAACAGGGATCTATGGCTACACCTTC

V: TRBV29-1
size: .
length: 13
J: TRBJ2-5
D: TRBD2
CDR3: CSGMAGGTETQYF
DNA: TGCAGCGGAATGGCGGGAGGGACGGAGACCCAGTACTTC